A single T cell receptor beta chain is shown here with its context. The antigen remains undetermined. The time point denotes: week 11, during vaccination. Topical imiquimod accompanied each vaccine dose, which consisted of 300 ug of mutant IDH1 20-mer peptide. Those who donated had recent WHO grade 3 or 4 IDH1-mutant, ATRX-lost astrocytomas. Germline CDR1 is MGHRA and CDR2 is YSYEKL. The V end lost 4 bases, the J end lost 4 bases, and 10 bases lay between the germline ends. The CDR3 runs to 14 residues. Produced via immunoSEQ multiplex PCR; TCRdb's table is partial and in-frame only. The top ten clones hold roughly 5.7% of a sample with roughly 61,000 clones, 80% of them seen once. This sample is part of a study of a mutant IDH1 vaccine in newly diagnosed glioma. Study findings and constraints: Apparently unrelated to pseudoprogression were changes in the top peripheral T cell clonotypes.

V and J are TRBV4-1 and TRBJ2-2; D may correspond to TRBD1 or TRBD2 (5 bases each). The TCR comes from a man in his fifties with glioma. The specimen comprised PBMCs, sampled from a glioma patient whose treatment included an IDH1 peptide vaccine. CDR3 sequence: CASSRDGRTGELFF. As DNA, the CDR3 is TGCGCCAGCAGCCGGGACGGACGCACCGGGGAGCTGTTTTTT.